This T cell receptor (beta chain) was sequenced in a study of neurological immune-mediated disorders. Overall study: A relapsing-remitting course was seen in most of the roughly 34 multiple sclerosis patients and a secondary progressive course in 3. General observations from the study: Phylogenetic grouping assigned the repertoires of 18 of 34 multiple sclerosis patients to one related-CDR3 cluster, which constitutes a possible signature. In multiple sclerosis patients, the repertoire cluster was unrelated to clinical or MRI findings.

Via MiXCR, TCRdb re-called the 5' RACE reads, giving one row per CDR3 protein. The data show 95,000 to 150,000 distinct CDR3 sequences, about 3.2% seen once. There are 14 residues in the CDR3. Trimming at V came to 3 bases and at J to 1 base, leaving 2 bases not matched to a gene. The germline V gene encodes CDR1 SQVTM and CDR2 ANQGSEA. This clonotype was observed at least ten times. Antigen unknown. PBMCs numbering 2 million and stored at -80 C yielded the unsorted libraries. The sample consisted of PBMCs. This clonotype originated in a woman aged 25 to 39 with multiple sclerosis. The chain combines TRBV29-1 with TRBJ1-1, with 10 bases identical to TRBD1. The CDR3 loop is CSVERDRGNTEAFF. As DNA, the CDR3 is TGCAGCGTTGAGAGGGACAGGGGGAACACTGAAGCTTTCTTT.